Described below is a single TCR beta chain sequence and its context. It may be a read error: a sequence one base away is much more abundant. RNA transcripts were the template for amplifying TCR beta CDR3 regions. The HTBI set primed first-round TCR CDR3 RT-PCR. TCRdb used MiXCR to reprocess the multiplex PCR reads, holding one entry per CDR3 protein. The table records hundreds of thousands of distinct CDR3 sequences, around 19% of them present only once. This record comes from a study of T cells in Graves' hyperthyroidism and ophthalmopathy. The CDR3 contains 12 residues. The clonotype was recovered from a woman between 50 and 59 years old with Graves' hyperthyroidism that later progressed to Graves' ophthalmopathy. The sample comprised blood. The chain carries TRBV12-3 or TRBV12-4 and TRBJ1-6; D not certain. CDR3 in DNA: TGTACCAGCAGTCCGAATTATTCACCCCTCCACTTT. The encoded protein is CTSSPNYSPLHF.